These 10 T cell receptor beta chains were all obtained from the same sample, sequenced in a study of spatial heterogeneity in lung cancer (dated by TCRdb to the late 2010s). The method behind the library was 5' RACE. Sequenced on a NextSeq 500. The raw public data were reprocessed by TCRdb itself: fastp quality trimming at Q25, MiXCR clonotype calling, in-frame beta chains only. Rows with a matching CDR3 protein are joined into one entry that keeps the most common DNA and genes. A total of 25,000 or so distinct CDR3 sequences appear in this sample, roughly 5.5% of them only once. The ten largest account for 20% to 25% of the sample. According to the study, the label for this sample's time point signals: blood at routine non-recurrence follow-up after resection. Without any cell sorting, TCR sequencing was performed on whole RNA extracted either from tumor and nontumor lung tissue or from cryopreserved PBMC samples.

Material: PBMCs, obtained at follow-up. The receptors were gathered from a male donor with early-stage non-small cell lung cancer.

The chain joins TRBV20-1 to TRBJ2-3, with 11 positions matching TRBD2. V gave up 2 bases and J gave up 2 bases; unmatched junction bases: 6. The CDR3 totals 16 residues. The V gene's germline CDR1 is DFQATT and CDR2 SNEGSKA (reference sequence). In DNA, the CDR3 is TGCAGTGCTAGATTGTCTAGCGGGGGGACCACAGATACGCAGTATTTT. Its translation is CSARLSSGGTTDTQYF.

In its sample, this clonotype ranks as medium-sized. The rearrangement joins TRBV5-1 to TRBJ2-7; 7 bases align to TRBD1. The J segment lost 6 bases and the V segment lost 0 bases, leaving 0 bases of the junction unmatched. Germline lookup yields CDR1 SGHRS and CDR2 YFSETQ. CDR3 length equals 12 residues. The CDR3 loop is CASSLDRGEQYV. The CDR3 DNA sequence: TGCGCCAGCAGCTTGGACAGGGGCGAGCAGTACGTC.

The chain carries TRBV27 and TRBJ2-1; TRBD1 agrees at 7 bases. Germline V gene data show CDR1 as MNHEY and CDR2 as SMNVEV (reference sequence). This CDR3 is built from 15 residues. Trimming cost V 5 bases and J 5 bases; bases outside gene matches: 9. CDR3 sequence: CASSHPGGNDNEQFF. CDR3 sequence (DNA): TGTGCCAGCAGTCATCCAGGGGGTAACGACAATGAGCAGTTCTTC.

The sample holds a few counts of this clonotype. The rearrangement uses TRBV27 and TRBJ2-6, with D uncertain. The CDR3 covers 15 residues. CDR1 is MNHEY, CDR2 SMNVEV, per germline (reference sequence). The V and J ends lost 6 bases and 4 bases respectively, with 13 bases between them. The CDR3: CASSQDLGGANVLTF. CDR3 coding DNA: TGTGCCAGCAGCCAGGACCTTGGGGGGGCCAACGTCCTGACTTTC. The entire variable domain, with the rest obtained from reference TRBV27 and TRBJ2-6, is as follows: EAQVTQNPRYLITVTGKKLTVTCSQNMNHEYMSWYRQDPGLGLRQIYYSMNVEVTDKGDVPEGYKVSRKEKRNFPLILESPSPNQTSLYFCASSQDLGGANVLTFGAGSRLTVL.

This clonotype was seen repeatedly, ten times or more. V gene TRBV5-1 combines with J gene TRBJ1-1; D remains ambiguous. With 4 bases removed from V and 3 bases from J, the gap between germline ends came to 16 bases. This CDR3 is 15 amino acids long. The germline V gene has CDR1 SGHRS and CDR2 YFSETQ. DNA of the CDR3: TGCGCCAGCAGCCCGCAAGTGGGCGCGGACACTGAAGCTTTCTTT. Its translation is CASSPQVGADTEAFF.

This clonotype was found a few times. V and J are TRBV4-1 and TRBJ1-5; D is possibly TRBD1 (6 bases). Trimming stripped 3 bases from V and 5 bases from J, with 11 bases between. Looked up from germline, CDR1 is MGHRA and CDR2 is YSYEKL. This CDR3 spans 14 amino acids. The DNA of the CDR3 is TGCGCCAGCAGCCACTACAGGGATGATCAGCCCCAGCATTTT. This codes for CASSHYRDDQPQHF.

At least ten counts were recorded for this clonotype. The V gene is TRBV20-1, the J gene TRBJ1-1; D gene unclear. Germline V gene sequence: CDR1 DFQATT, CDR2 SNEGSKA (reference sequence). V lost 7 bases and J 3 bases, leaving 12 bases between the germline ends. The CDR3 is made up of 12 amino acids. The CDR3 sequence: CSGPPRYTEAFF. The CDR3 bases are TGCAGTGGTCCTCCGCGGTACACTGAAGCTTTCTTT.

This clonotype was detected ten times or more. The CDR3 here is CASSHNRATGELFF. The CDR3 DNA follows: TGCGCCAGCAGTCATAACAGGGCGACCGGGGAGCTGTTTTTT. This chain joins TRBV23-1 and TRBJ2-2; weak D call: TRBD1 (6 bases). TRBV23-1 is annotated as an ORF whose role is uncertain. This CDR3 has 14 amino acids. V dropped 3 bases and J dropped 5 bases, with 10 bases sitting between them.

V gene TRBV7-9 combines with J gene TRBJ1-6; 7 nucleotides match TRBD1. The trim removed 8 bases at V and 10 bases at J, leaving 11 bases unmatched. The germline V gene encodes CDR1 SEHNR and CDR2 FQNEAQ (reference sequence). The CDR3 is 14 amino acids. The CDR3 protein is CASGGQQVYSPLHF. CDR3 in DNA: TGTGCCAGCGGGGGACAGCAAGTGTACTCACCCCTCCACTTT.

This clonotype has more than one count but fewer than ten. The chain carries TRBV6-4 and TRBJ2-1; 7 bases align to TRBD2. Trimming at V came to 3 bases and at J to 6 bases, leaving 5 bases not matched to a gene. Germline-derived CDR1 and CDR2 are MRHNA and SNTAGT. The CDR3 has 14 amino acids. CDR3 region: CASSDGAGANEQFF. CDR3 bases: TGTGCCAGCAGTGATGGGGCGGGAGCCAATGAGCAGTTCTTC.